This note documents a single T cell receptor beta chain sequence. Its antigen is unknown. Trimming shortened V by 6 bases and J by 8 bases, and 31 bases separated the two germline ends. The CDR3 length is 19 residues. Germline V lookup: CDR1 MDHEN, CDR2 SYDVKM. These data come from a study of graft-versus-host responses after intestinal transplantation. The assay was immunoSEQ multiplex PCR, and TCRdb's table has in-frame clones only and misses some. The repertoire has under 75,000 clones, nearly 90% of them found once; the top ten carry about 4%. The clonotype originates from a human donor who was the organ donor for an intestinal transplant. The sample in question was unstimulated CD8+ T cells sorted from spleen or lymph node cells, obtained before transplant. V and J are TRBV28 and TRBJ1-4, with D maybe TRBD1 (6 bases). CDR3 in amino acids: CASRDPLQGVGVGLEKLFF. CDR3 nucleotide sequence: TGTGCCAGCAGAGACCCATTACAGGGTGTCGGGGTGGGGTTGGAAAAACTGTTTTTT.